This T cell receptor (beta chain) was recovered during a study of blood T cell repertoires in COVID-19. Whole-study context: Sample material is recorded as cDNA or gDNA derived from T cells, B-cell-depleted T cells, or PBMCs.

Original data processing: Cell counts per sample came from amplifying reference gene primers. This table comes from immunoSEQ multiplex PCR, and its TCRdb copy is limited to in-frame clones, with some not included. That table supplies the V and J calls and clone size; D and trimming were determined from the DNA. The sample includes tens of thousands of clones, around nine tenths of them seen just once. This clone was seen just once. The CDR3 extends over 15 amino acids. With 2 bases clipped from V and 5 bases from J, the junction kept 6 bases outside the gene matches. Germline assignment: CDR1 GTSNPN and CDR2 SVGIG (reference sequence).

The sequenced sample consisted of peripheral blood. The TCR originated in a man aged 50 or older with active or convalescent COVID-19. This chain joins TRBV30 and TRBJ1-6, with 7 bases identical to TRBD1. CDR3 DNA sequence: TGTGCCTGGAGTTTAGGAACAGGGGATAATTCACCCCTCCACTTT. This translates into CAWSLGTGDNSPLHF.